The source of this T cell receptor (beta chain) is a study of human T cells and chemical hapten exposure. Study-wide background: Skin of the upper inner arm, roughly 2 cm by roughly 2 cm, received 2% DPC for sensitization.

A few counts support this clonotype. The J segment lost 12 bases and the V segment lost 0 bases, leaving 0 bases of the junction unmatched. The germline gives CDR1 SGHAT, CDR2 FQNNGV. The CDR3 runs 12 residues. MiXCR, run by TCRdb on the RACE reads, gives a single entry per CDR3 protein. The sample has approximately 79,000 distinct CDR3 sequences; 8.5% are singletons. Time point given: pre-sensitization, week 0. Treatment defined: therapeutic diphenylcyclopropenone sensitization with weekly scalp DPC. Sequencing started from total RNA isolated from unfractionated whole blood. The TCR comes from a man in his forties or fifties with alopecia areata. Some clones in this sample may be carry-over from other donors' samples. The source material was whole blood, sampled in connection with sensitization to the hapten diphenylcyclopropenone (DPC). This chain uses TRBV11-2 with TRBJ2-1; TRBD2 agrees at 9 bases. The CDR3 reads CASSLETSGQFF. The CDR3 nucleotides read TGTGCCAGCAGCTTAGAGACTAGCGGGCAGTTCTTC.